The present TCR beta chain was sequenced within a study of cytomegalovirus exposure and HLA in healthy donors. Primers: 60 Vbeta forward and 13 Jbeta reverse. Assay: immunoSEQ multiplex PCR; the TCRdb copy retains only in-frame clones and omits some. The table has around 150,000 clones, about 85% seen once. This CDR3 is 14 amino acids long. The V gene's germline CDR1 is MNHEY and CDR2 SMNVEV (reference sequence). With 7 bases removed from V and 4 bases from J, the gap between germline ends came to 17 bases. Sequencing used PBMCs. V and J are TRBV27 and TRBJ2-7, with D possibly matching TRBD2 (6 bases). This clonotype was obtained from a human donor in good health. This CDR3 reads CASTSSPAGYEQYF. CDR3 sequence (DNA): TGTGCCAGCACCAGTAGTCCAGCGGGTTACGAGCAGTACTTC.